This TCR beta chain appears in the sequencing data of a study of breast tumors, draining lymph nodes, adjacent tissues. Study-level results: Luminal-like breast cancer showed significantly higher tumor–nontumor repertoire similarity than basal-like. Tumor T cell lymph node origin was a supported hypothesis, not proven. Data fit most tumor T cells coming from lymph node, expanding in tumor. Tumors had less TCR diversity than lymph nodes, more than nontumor tissue.

Breast cancer patients provided tissue from their axillary draining lymph nodes. TCRdb used MiXCR to reprocess the multiplex PCR reads, holding one entry per CDR3 protein. The sample lists tens of thousands of distinct CDR3 sequences; around 20% were seen once. Concerning this clonotype: Its antigen is undetermined. A much larger clone lies a single base off, so this may be a read error.

Germline V gene data show CDR1 as SEHNR and CDR2 as FQNEAQ (reference sequence). This CDR3 comprises 14 residues. The receptor comes from a female donor with breast cancer. Some clones in this sample may be carry-over from other donors' samples. The sequenced material came from axillary lymph node tissue. This chain uses TRBV7-9 with TRBJ2-2; 7 nucleotides match TRBD1. Written as DNA, the CDR3 is TGTGCCAGCAGCGAGACAGGGAACACCGGGGAGCTGCTTTTT. Translating gives CASSETGNTGELLF.